This is a list of T cell receptor beta chains from one sample in a study of cytomegalovirus exposure and HLA in healthy donors. Only in-frame clones appear in the TCRdb table, and some are missing; sequencing was by immunoSEQ multiplex PCR. The sample includes tens of thousands of clones, about 79% of them seen just once. Sequencing was done on a sample of PBMCs. All receptors derive from a man between 65 and 80 years old in good health and CMV-seropositive. CDR3s include the opening cysteine and the closing phenylalanine or tryptophan. A D gene is named only where the DNA matches it firmly.

>TRBJ1-2|-|TRBV6-5
CASSYSRGGGYTF
TGTGCCAGCAGTTACTCCCGAGGGGGAGGCTACACCTTC
>TRBJ2-5|TRBD1|TRBV5-1
CASSQGQGLLETQYF
TGCGCCAGCAGCCAGGGACAGGGGCTATTAGAGACCCAGTACTTC
>TRBJ2-5|-|TRBV19
CASSIPGLETQYF
TGTGCCAGTAGTATTCCGGGGTTGGAGACCCAGTACTTC
>TRBJ2-4|-|TRBV5-1
CASSSGESPAKNIQYF
TGCGCCAGCAGCTCAGGGGAATCTCCAGCCAAAAACATTCAGTACTTC
>TRBJ2-2|-|TRBV9
CASSVVPSGTGGELFF
TGTGCCAGCAGCGTAGTTCCTAGCGGGACAGGCGGGGAGCTGTTTTTT
>TRBJ2-3|-|TRBV6-1
CASSEQGLADTQYF
TGTGCCAGCAGTGAACAGGGGTTGGCAGATACGCAGTATTTT
>TRBJ2-7|TRBD1|TRBV6-1
CASSDWTGTYEQYF
TGTGCCAGCAGTGACTGGACAGGGACCTACGAGCAGTACTTC
>TRBJ1-1|-|TRBV28
CASSYGENTEAFF
TGTGCCAGCAGTTACGGGGAGAACACTGAAGCTTTCTTT
>TRBJ1-6|TRBD1|TRBV11-1
CASSSRDRGNSPLHF
TGTGCCAGCAGCTCCCGGGACAGGGGAAATTCACCCCTCCACTTT
>TRBJ2-2|-|TRBV10-3
CAISGTDTGELFF
TGTGCCATCAGTGGGACAGACACCGGGGAGCTGTTTTTT
>TRBJ1-1|-|TRBV29-1
CSVVMAQNTEAFF
TGCAGCGTTGTTATGGCACAGAACACTGAAGCTTTCTTT